This TCR beta chain derives from a study of T cell responses to AZD1222 COVID-19 vaccine. Assay used: immunoSEQ multiplex PCR; TCRdb lists only in-frame clones, some missing. In the table there are more than 110,000 clones, approximately 90% of which are singletons. On this clone itself: Its matching antigen is unknown.

Study observations and caveats: Breadth and depth of Spike-specific TCRs rose after two AZD1222 doses.

The CDR3 length is 15 residues. Looked up from germline, CDR1 is SGHTA and CDR2 is FQGNSA. Germline trimming cut 2 bases from V and 5 bases from J; bases unmatched to any gene: 4. The TCR was taken from an adult in good health. The chain combines TRBV7-2 with TRBJ2-5, with 11 bases matching TRBD2. Sequencing was performed on peripheral blood, taken on day 0 of AZD1222 vaccination. The CDR3 DNA reads as TGTGCCAGCAGCTTAACGACTAGCGGGAAGGAGACCCAGTACTTC. It yields the protein CASSLTTSGKETQYF.